The rows below give T cell receptor beta chains drawn from one sample of a study of blood T cell repertoires in COVID-19. This table comes from immunoSEQ multiplex PCR, and its TCRdb copy is limited to in-frame clones, with some not included. Among tens of thousands of clones, approximately 80% were seen once, and the ten largest hold roughly 11%. Sequences were obtained from peripheral blood. These receptors were collected from a man older than 75 with COVID-19, enrolled during active disease. Both conserved end residues are part of each CDR3. D genes are given only for firm matches. Rows may omit the clone size; those that give it use once, few, many or a size class.

length	D	size	V	J	DNA	CDR3
15	TRBD2	.	TRBV15	TRBJ2-1	TGTGCCACCTCGAATCTAGCGGGGGGGCTCAATGAGCAGTTCTTC	CATSNLAGGLNEQFF
12	.	.	TRBV27	TRBJ2-3	TGTGCCACCCGGAGGGACACAGATACGCAGTATTTT	CATRRDTDTQYF
13	.	.	TRBV6-2/TRBV6-3	TRBJ2-5	TGTGCCAGCAGTTCCCCGGCGGCGGGGACCCAGTACTTC	CASSSPAAGTQYF
16	TRBD1	.	TRBV7-9	TRBJ2-4	TGTGCCAGCAGCTCCGGGACAGGGTTGGCCAAAAACATTCAGTACTTC	CASSSGTGLAKNIQYF
15	.	.	TRBV4-1	TRBJ1-2	TGCGCCAGCAGCCCCGAAGCCGACAGGAGGTATGGCTACACCTTC	CASSPEADRRYGYTF
20	TRBD2	.	TRBV18	TRBJ2-3	TGTGCCAGCTCAGCCCTGGTCCCTAGCGGGTTGAGAGCTAGCACAGATACGCAGTATTTT	CASSALVPSGLRASTDTQYF
17	TRBD1	.	TRBV18	TRBJ1-5	TGTGCCAGCTCACCACCGAGGGCAGGGGGACTGGAACAGCCCCAGCATTTT	CASSPPRAGGLEQPQHF
15	TRBD2	.	TRBV12-5	TRBJ2-1	TGTGCTAGTGGTTTGGTATACGAAGGGAGGGGCGAGCAGTTCTTC	CASGLVYEGRGEQFF
15	.	.	TRBV7-6	TRBJ2-3	TGTGCCAGCAGCTTAAATCAGGGTAGCACAGATACGCAGTATTTT	CASSLNQGSTDTQYF
15	.	few	TRBV29-1	TRBJ1-2	TGCAGCGTTGAAGTAGGGGCAGCCTCTGTGCATGGCTACACCTTC	CSVEVGAASVHGYTF
17	TRBD2	once	TRBV5-1	TRBJ2-5	TGCGCCAGCAGCCCCGGACTAGCGGGGGGGCCGCCGGAGACCCAGTACTTC	CASSPGLAGGPPETQYF
13	.	.	TRBV7-2	TRBJ2-6	TGTGCCAGCAGCTTAGTTGCACTCAACGTCCTGACTTTC	CASSLVALNVLTF
13	.	.	TRBV15	TRBJ1-1	TGTGCCACCAGCAGTAATATTATCTCTGAAGCTTTCTTT	CATSSNIISEAFF
14	TRBD1	.	TRBV3-1/TRBV3-2	TRBJ2-7	TGTGCCAGCAGCCAAGGCGACAGGGTACGTGAGCAGTACTTC	CASSQGDRVREQYF
12	.	.	TRBV29-1	TRBJ1-1	TGCAGCGCCAAACAGGGACCAACTGAAGCTTTCTTT	CSAKQGPTEAFF
15	.	.	TRBV19	TRBJ1-6	TGTGCCAGTAGTATAAGAAGTCAGGGGCCTCCACCCCTCCACTTT	CASSIRSQGPPPLHF
16	.	.	TRBV6-5	TRBJ1-4	TGTGCCAGCAGTTACCTTGTGCCCTCGGGTAATGAAAAACTGTTTTTT	CASSYLVPSGNEKLFF
16	.	.	TRBV7-2	TRBJ1-2	TGTGCCAGCAGCTCTCCTCCCGGGTCCGGAAACTATGGCTACACCTTC	CASSSPPGSGNYGYTF
14	.	few	TRBV18	TRBJ2-1	TGTGCCAGCTCACCAGGGCGGGACGGTGATGAGCAGTTCTTC	CASSPGRDGDEQFF
17	TRBD1	.	TRBV7-6	TRBJ1-4	TGTGCCAGCAGCTTGACCCCGGGACAGGGACAACTGGAAAAACTGTTTTTT	CASSLTPGQGQLEKLFF
14	TRBD1	.	TRBV18	TRBJ1-1	TGTGCCAGCTCTTCCGAAGGGACAGCGGTGAGGGCTTTCTTT	CASSSEGTAVRAFF
13	.	once	TRBV6-5	TRBJ1-1	TGTGCCAGCACTCTTACGTGGAGCACTGAAGCTTTCTTT	CASTLTWSTEAFF
17	.	.	TRBV30	TRBJ1-5	TGTGCCTGGAACAGACCATCAGGGTTGACGACGAATCAGCCCCAGCATTTT	CAWNRPSGLTTNQPQHF
12	.	.	TRBV7-9	TRBJ1-4	TGTGCCAGCAGCGTCATTGATGAAAAACTGTTTTTT	CASSVIDEKLFF
15	.	.	TRBV4-2	TRBJ2-1	TGTGCCAGCAGCCCCCGAGGGACTTATTACAATGAGCAGTTCTTC	CASSPRGTYYNEQFF